This T cell receptor (beta chain) was identified in a study of human thymus T cells. From germline, CDR1 is MNHEY and CDR2 SMNVEV (reference sequence). The CDR3 contains 12 residues. V lost 5 bases to trimming and J lost 8 bases; unmatched junction nucleotides: 2. About this clone: Its cognate antigen is unknown.

Libraries were prepared by immunoSEQ multiplex PCR; TCRdb keeps only in-frame clonotypes and omits some of them. Of fewer than 55,000 clones in the sample, around 94% were seen once. Broader study findings: Repertoires sampled from thymus and blood appeared biased in V and J gene usage.

Sequencing input: blood. The chain recombines TRBV27 with TRBJ2-1, with 8 bases matching TRBD2. The TCR was taken from a boy younger than two with a congenital heart defect but otherwise immunologically healthy. CDR3 protein: CASSRGGHEQFF. The CDR3 DNA follows: TGTGCCAGCAGTCGGGGGGGCCATGAGCAGTTCTTC.